The TCR beta chain described here comes from a study of blood T cell repertoires in COVID-19. Germline trimming cut 8 bases from V and 7 bases from J; bases unmatched to any gene: 6. The CDR3 totals 13 residues. Germline V gene sequence: CDR1 SNHLY, CDR2 FYNNEI. TCRdb's table, derived via immunoSEQ multiplex PCR, lists solely in-frame clones and lacks some. The sample carries some 290,000 clones, 86% recorded once. The chain is built from TRBV2 and TRBJ1-4; TRBD1 matches at 8 bases. This clonotype originated in a woman in her 30s with COVID-19, enrolled during active disease. Source material: peripheral blood. The CDR3 sequence is CASRQGSGEKLFF. In nucleotides, the CDR3 is TGTGCCAGCCGACAGGGGAGTGGTGAAAAACTGTTTTTT.